One and the same sample provided the 21 T cell receptor beta chains below, sequenced in a study of blood T cell repertoires in COVID-19. Libraries were prepared by immunoSEQ multiplex PCR; TCRdb keeps only in-frame clonotypes and omits some of them. Counted here are about 120,000 clones, 60% to 80% occurring once; the ten biggest clones make up approximately 7.9%. The sequenced material came from peripheral blood. The receptors were sampled from a human donor in a cohort sampled during active COVID-19.

The chain uses TRBV7-9 and TRBJ1-2, with D tentatively TRBD1 (6 bases). Germline-derived CDR1 and CDR2 are SEHNR and FQNEAQ (reference sequence). This CDR3 has 14 amino acids. V gave up 4 bases and J gave up 5 bases, with 14 bases separating them. This chain's CDR3 is CASSSYRVGYGYTF. The DNA of the CDR3 is TGTGCCAGCAGCTCCTACAGGGTTGGGTATGGCTACACCTTC.

The gene calls are TRBV12-3 or TRBV12-4 and TRBJ1-5; a weak D match, TRBD1 (5 bases). The CDR3 runs to 12 residues. The V and J ends lost 6 bases and 4 bases respectively, with 7 bases between them. The CDR3 sequence: CASREGNQPQHF. The CDR3 nucleotides read TGTGCCAGCAGGGAGGGGAATCAGCCCCAGCATTTT.

The chain links TRBV13 to TRBJ2-7, with D unresolved. CDR3 length: 14 amino acids. The V gene lost 7 bases and the J gene lost 3 bases, with 16 bases spanning the gap. Germline CDR1 reads PRHDT; CDR2 reads FYEKMQ (reference sequence). The CDR3 reads CASTQGGAFYEQYF. Written as DNA, the CDR3 is TGTGCCAGCACTCAAGGCGGAGCCTTCTACGAGCAGTACTTC.

This chain connects TRBV30 to TRBJ1-1; tentatively, D is TRBD1 (6 bases). Germline V gene lookup returns CDR1 GTSNPN and CDR2 SVGIG (reference sequence). The ends were cut back, 2 bases at V and 4 bases at J, with 17 bases in the middle. The CDR3 runs 15 residues. CDR3 residues: CAWSSLQGRGTEAFF. CDR3 sequence (DNA): TGTGCCTGGAGTTCTCTACAGGGTAGGGGCACTGAAGCTTTCTTT.

The genes are TRBV29-1 and TRBJ2-7, with 7 bases lining up with TRBD1. The CDR3 is 13 amino acids. The germline gives CDR1 SQVTM, CDR2 ANQGSEA. CDR3 protein: CGACTGVSYEQYF. CDR3 sequence (DNA): TGCGGAGCCTGTACAGGGGTCTCCTACGAGCAGTACTTC.

V and J are TRBV15 and TRBJ1-1; 8 bases align to TRBD1. The length of the CDR3 is 15 residues. J gave up 2 bases and V 4 bases, and 6 bases lay outside the gene matches. CDR1 and CDR2 (germline): LNHNV, YYDKDF (reference sequence). The CDR3 sequence: CATSTRTGYNTEAFF. The CDR3 nucleotides are TGTGCCACCAGCACAAGGACAGGGTATAACACTGAAGCTTTCTTT.

The chain uses TRBV27 and TRBJ2-2, with a tentative D call TRBD2 (6 bases). Between the trimmed V and J ends, which lost 5 bases and 5 bases, there was a span of 12 bases. CDR1 is MNHEY, CDR2 SMNVEV, per germline (reference sequence). The CDR3 runs 14 residues. The CDR3 DNA reads TGTGCCAGCAGTCCGGGACTTCTGACCGGGGAGCTGTTTTTT. Translating gives CASSPGLLTGELFF.

CDR3 residues: CASSLWGTGAEQYF. The CDR3 bases are TGTGCCAGCAGTTTATGGGGGACAGGGGCCGAGCAGTACTTC. The chain joins TRBV27 to TRBJ2-7, with 10 bases fitting TRBD1. Trimming at V came to 1 base and at J to 6 bases, leaving 3 bases not matched to a gene. CDR3 length equals 14 residues. Germline assignment: CDR1 MNHEY and CDR2 SMNVEV (reference sequence).

The chain recombines TRBV3-1 (or the pseudogene TRBV3-2) with TRBJ2-7; 10 bases map to TRBD2. The CDR3 runs 15 residues. The germline gives CDR1 LGHDT, CDR2 YNNKEL (reference sequence). J lost 4 bases, V lost 3 bases, and 6 bases had no gene match. The CDR3 protein is CASSQTGTSVYEQYF. CDR3 DNA: TGTGCCAGCAGCCAGACCGGGACTAGCGTGTACGAGCAGTACTTC.

This chain uses TRBV3-1 (or the pseudogene TRBV3-2) with TRBJ1-3; D ambiguous. Trimming stripped 1 base from V and 4 bases from J, with 2 bases between. From germline, CDR1 is LGHDT and CDR2 YNNKEL (reference sequence). This CDR3 is built from 12 residues. The CDR3, as DNA: TGTGCCAGCAGCCAAGCGGGAAACACCATATATTTT. Its translation: CASSQAGNTIYF.

The chain has TRBV4-2 and TRBJ2-7; TRBD1 matches 11 bases. The CDR3 totals 15 residues. Looked up from germline, CDR1 is LGHNA and CDR2 is YNFKEQ. The V segment lost 4 bases and the J segment 3 bases; nucleotides outside the gene matches: 5. CDR3 nucleotide sequence: TGTGCCAGCAGCCTTGGACAGGGGGCGAGCTACGAGCAGTACTTC. This codes for CASSLGQGASYEQYF.

This chain joins TRBV7-2 and TRBJ2-7, with 10 bases that match TRBD2. V shed 4 bases and J 6 bases; nucleotides not matched to a gene: 6. The CDR3 spans 14 residues. Germline CDR1 SGHTA, CDR2 FQGNSA. CDR3 coding DNA: TGTGCCAGCAGCTCAGCGGGAGGGATCATCGAGCAGTACTTC. This translates into CASSSAGGIIEQYF.

This clone occurred a few times. The J gene is TRBJ2-7, the V gene TRBV6-5; 9 nucleotides agree with TRBD2. The germline V gene has CDR1 MNHEY and CDR2 SVGAGI. This CDR3 has 15 amino acids. After removal of 8 bases from V and 3 bases from J, the junction contained 11 bases not matched to a gene. CDR3 amino acids: CASQLSGRTYYEQYF. CDR3 bases: TGTGCCAGCCAGCTAAGCGGGAGGACATACTACGAGCAGTACTTC.

The J gene is TRBJ2-1, the V gene TRBV6-5; the D is unclear. Germline V gives CDR1 MNHEY, CDR2 SVGAGI. The CDR3 is 16 amino acids. Trimming cost V 0 bases and J 0 bases, with 9 bases left between them. The CDR3 here is CASSYSVLSSYNEQFF. The CDR3 DNA follows: TGTGCCAGCAGTTACTCGGTCCTGAGCTCCTACAATGAGCAGTTCTTC.

The chain has TRBV28 and TRBJ2-3; D is unclear. This CDR3 contains 15 residues. Germline CDR1 MDHEN, CDR2 SYDVKM. V was cut by 6 bases and J by 0 bases, with 13 bases left in between. CDR3 amino acids: CASSSQRLSTDTQYF. Here the CDR3 DNA reads TGTGCCAGCAGCTCTCAGAGACTTAGCACAGATACGCAGTATTTT.

The J gene is TRBJ2-7, the V gene TRBV18; TRBD1 matches 7 bases. Per germline, CDR1 KGHSH and CDR2 LQKENI. CDR3 length: 15 amino acids. The V gene end was trimmed by 7 bases and the J gene end by 3 bases; junction bases not matched to a gene: 12. The CDR3 nucleotides are TGTGCCAGCTGCCCATCCCGGGACAGCATCTACGAGCAGTACTTC. This sequence encodes CASCPSRDSIYEQYF.

The chain employs TRBV4-1 and TRBJ2-2; a weak D match, TRBD2 (6 bases). The length of the CDR3 is 15 residues. Germline values: CDR1 MGHRA, CDR2 YSYEKL. V was clipped by 1 base and J by 6 bases, with 12 bases between them. The CDR3 region is CASSQGTAGSGELFF. The CDR3 DNA is TGCGCCAGCAGCCAAGGGACTGCGGGGTCCGGGGAGCTGTTTTTT.

The V and J genes are TRBV3-1 (or the pseudogene TRBV3-2) and TRBJ2-7; D is possibly TRBD2 (5 bases). Trimming shortened V by 1 base and J by 7 bases, and 14 bases separated the two germline ends. The CDR3 has 14 residues. CDR1 and CDR2 (germline): LGHDT, YNNKEL (reference sequence). Here the CDR3 reads CASSQAVDGSEQYF. For the CDR3, the DNA is TGTGCCAGCAGCCAAGCGGTAGATGGGAGTGAGCAGTACTTC.

This clone is a singleton in its sample. The CDR3 protein is CAWQGQFGYGYTF. The CDR3 region has the DNA TGTGCCTGGCAGGGACAGTTCGGCTATGGCTACACCTTC. This sequence joins TRBV30 and TRBJ1-2, with 7 bases identical to TRBD1. V dropped 5 bases and J dropped 4; count of bases not matched to a gene: 7. The CDR3 consists of 13 residues. Germline CDR1 is GTSNPN and CDR2 is SVGIG (reference sequence).

This chain joins TRBV19 and TRBJ2-7; 10 nucleotides align to TRBD1. Germline lookup yields CDR1 LNHDA and CDR2 SQIVND (reference sequence). There are 14 residues in the CDR3. V dropped 4 bases and J dropped 4; count of bases not matched to a gene: 4. CDR3 coding DNA: TGTGCCAGTAGTAGTGACAGGGGGCCATACGAGCAGTACTTC. Translation gives CASSSDRGPYEQYF.

The chain carries TRBV28 and TRBJ1-1; possible D gene TRBD1, 6 bases. The CDR3 has 13 residues. Trimming removed 3 bases from V and 3 bases from J, with 8 bases in between. Looked up from germline, CDR1 is MDHEN and CDR2 is SYDVKM. In DNA form, the CDR3 reads TGTGCCAGCAGTTTCGCAGGGGACACTGAAGCTTTCTTT. This translates into CASSFAGDTEAFF.